This T cell receptor beta chain was recovered during a study of post-analysis software for immune sequencing data (dated by TCRdb to between 2014 and 2017). Turning to the overall study: Recorded disease courses included relapsing-remitting, secondary progressive and progressive-relapsing multiple sclerosis, with some patients lacking subtype annotation. The patient repertoires were compared against 10 to 12 previously published healthy control repertoires obtained from donors aged roughly 6 to 28 years. A subset of samples was prepared in parallel using single-end sample barcoding, then pooled and co-amplified after Illumina adapter ligation.

About this clonotype: The target of this receptor is not known. The record has no base qualities; no much larger clone is one base away.

TCR beta repertoires were profiled from peripheral blood of roughly 13 young patients with multiple sclerosis to demonstrate the VDJtools post-analysis software. The multiple sclerosis patients were children and adolescents ranging in age from 6 to 15 years. Overall results and qualifications from the work: The control group was slightly older than the multiple sclerosis patient group. Significantly lower normalized Chao1 diversity was found in multiple sclerosis patients than in controls, suggesting substantial peripheral T-cell clonal expansion. Direct clustering with F measure showed strong co-clustering of samples prepared in the same batch, prompting a batch-effect correction. Four or five TRBV segments, including TRBV5-6, TRBV5-1 and TRBV20-1, were significantly more frequent in patients than controls.

Based on the germline V gene, the CDR1 and CDR2 sequences are SQVTM and ANQGSEA. Reading from cysteine to phenylalanine, the CDR3 counts 12 amino acids. The kept DNA is CDR3 alone, 36 bases in frame from the first base. V is cut by 5 bases and J by 2 bases, and the space between the germline ends is 10 bases. Library construction relied on PCR. Data came from an Illumina HiSeq 2500. To reduce PCR and sequencing biases, unique molecular identifiers were incorporated into the TCR beta cDNA libraries. Every 1 to 10 million input T cells yielded roughly 0.5 million cDNA molecules, meaning each molecule approximated one T cell. Patient libraries were prepared and sequenced with the same protocol used for the earlier healthy control dataset. Within a given batch, samples were prepared together, multiplexed and sequenced on the same HiSeq lane. The authors processed their data as follows. Raw barcoded reads were processed with MIGEC, and single-read molecular identifier groups were discarded before consensus assembly and CDR3 extraction. Clonotype tables were post-analysed with VDJtools, and diversity was normalized by down-sampling all datasets to the smallest sample size. Repertoire overlap clustering matched CDR3 amino acid but not nucleotide sequences to correct batch-related cross-sample contamination. TCRdb redid the processing of the public reads, applying fastp at Q25 and MiXCR, and retained in-frame beta chains. CDR3 protein sequences are deduplicated, and each keeps its most common genes and DNA. TCRdb assigned the V and J calls; the authors' analysis was not used. The sample data list around 700,000 distinct CDR3 sequences, and about 60% of these were observed just once. 11% of the sample is taken by the ten largest.

This chain joins TRBV29-1 to TRBJ2-7; the D gene is perhaps TRBD1, from 5 matching bases. Sequencing used blood. This TCR was sampled from a girl aged 2 to 9 with multiple sclerosis. The CDR3 region: CSVKQAAYEQYF. The DNA sequence follows: TGCAGCGTTAAACAGGCCGCCTACGAGCAGTACTTC.